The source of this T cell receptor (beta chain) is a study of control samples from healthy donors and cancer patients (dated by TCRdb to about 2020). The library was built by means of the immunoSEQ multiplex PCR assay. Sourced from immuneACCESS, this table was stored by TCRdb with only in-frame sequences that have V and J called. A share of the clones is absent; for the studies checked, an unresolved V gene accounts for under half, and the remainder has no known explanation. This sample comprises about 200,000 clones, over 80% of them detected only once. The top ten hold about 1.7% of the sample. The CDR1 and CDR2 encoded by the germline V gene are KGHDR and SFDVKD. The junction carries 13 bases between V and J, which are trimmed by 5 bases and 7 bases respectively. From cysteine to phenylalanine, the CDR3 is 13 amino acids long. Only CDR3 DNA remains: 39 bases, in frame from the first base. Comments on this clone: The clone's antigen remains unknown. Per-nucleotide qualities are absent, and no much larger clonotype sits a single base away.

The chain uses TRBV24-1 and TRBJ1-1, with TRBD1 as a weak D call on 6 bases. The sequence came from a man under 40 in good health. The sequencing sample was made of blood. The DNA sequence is TGTGCCACCAGTGCTGGGGGCGAGAGTGAAGCTTTCTTT. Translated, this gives CATSAGGESEAFF.